The 7 T cell receptor beta chains given below trace back to one sample, sequenced in a study of cytomegalovirus exposure and HLA in healthy donors. 13 Jbeta primers and 60 Vbeta primers were used for the PCR. Sequenced by immunoSEQ multiplex PCR; TCRdb stores in-frame clones only, minus some. The sample table includes 200,000 or so clones. Sequencing was done on a sample of PBMCs. The source of these receptors is a boy aged 10-17 years in good health and CMV-seronegative.

The CDR3: CASSQGDSPNEKLFF. For the CDR3, the DNA is TGTGCCAGCAGCCAAGGTGACTCCCCAAATGAAAAACTGTTTTTT. This rearrangement joins TRBV14 to TRBJ1-4; no definite D call. V was pared by 1 base and J by 5 bases, with 11 bases between. The CDR3 runs 15 residues. Germline CDR1 is SGHDN and CDR2 is FVKESK.

The rearrangement joins TRBV7-8 to TRBJ2-7; TRBD2 might be the D (6 bases). The germline CDR1 and CDR2 sequences are SGHVS and FQNEAQ. The CDR3 has 16 amino acids. V lost 3 bases and J 7 bases, leaving 22 bases between the germline ends. The CDR3 DNA follows: TGTGCCAGCAGCTTCGGTCGACGGGGGACTCCGGGAGAGCAGTACTTC. The encoded protein is CASSFGRRGTPGEQYF.

In DNA form, the CDR3 reads TGCAGCGTTGTTGGCAGGTTAACCTACGAGCAGTACTTC. Its protein is CSVVGRLTYEQYF. The chain uses TRBV29-1 and TRBJ2-7; D is uncertain. The CDR3 spans 13 residues. Per germline, CDR1 SQVTM and CDR2 ANQGSEA. V was shortened by 4 bases and J by 2 bases, with 12 bases between the two germline ends.

CDR3 in DNA: TGTGCCAGCAGCCGGGGGAATGAGCAGTTCTTC. It is translated as CASSRGNEQFF. V usage is TRBV7-9 and J usage is TRBJ2-1, with D possibly TRBD2 on 6 matching bases. V lost 5 bases, J lost 7 bases, and 6 bases lay in between. The CDR3 spans 11 residues. The germline gives CDR1 SEHNR, CDR2 FQNEAQ (reference sequence).

This chain connects TRBV9 to TRBJ1-2; TRBD1 might be the D (5 bases). The CDR3 extends over 12 amino acids. Germline V lookup: CDR1 SGDLS, CDR2 YYNGEE. Between the trimmed V and J ends, which lost 5 bases and 9 bases, there was a span of 14 bases. As DNA, the CDR3 is TGTGCCAGCAGTACCGGGACTACGCGCTACACCTTC. This codes for CASSTGTTRYTF.

This chain's CDR3 is CASSHRGETQYF. The CDR3, as DNA: TGTGCCAGCAGCCACAGGGGGGAGACCCAGTACTTC. The chain has TRBV7-9 and TRBJ2-5; 8 bases line up with TRBD1. This CDR3 has 12 amino acids. Germline V lookup: CDR1 SEHNR, CDR2 FQNEAQ (reference sequence). J was trimmed by 5 bases and V by 5 bases; bases with no gene match: 1.

The chain links TRBV27 to TRBJ2-7, with TRBD1 matching 7 bases. Trimming removed 5 bases from V and 3 bases from J; junction bases left unmatched: 4. The germline V gene encodes CDR1 MNHEY and CDR2 SMNVEV (reference sequence). CDR3 size: 13 residues. The CDR3 loop reads CASSLGQNYEQYF. CDR3 sequence (DNA): TGTGCCAGCAGTCTGGGACAGAACTACGAGCAGTACTTC.